This record looks at one T cell receptor beta chain sequence and its context. Its antigen is unknown. These data are taken from a study of graft-versus-host responses after intestinal transplantation. For the study at large: Anti-thymocyte globulin was used for induction in all recipients, who then took tacrolimus and steroids for about 3 years. Findings and limits, study-wide: Among circulating GvH clones, peak levels were associated with early post-transplant declines in HvG clones. Some patients had graft-donor T cell macrochimerism, and their allografts showed high graft-versus-host to host-versus-graft clonal ratios. GvH clonotypes were identified within recipient marrow, with a subset emerging first in ileum or blood.

Germline assignment: CDR1 SGHVS and CDR2 FQNEAQ. V dropped 4 bases and J dropped 7 bases, with 8 bases sitting between them. The CDR3 consists of 12 residues. This table comes from immunoSEQ multiplex PCR, and its TCRdb copy is limited to in-frame clones, with some not included. The sample consists of 130,000 to 150,000 clones, nearly 95% of them appearing once. The sequence was collected from a human donor who received an intestinal transplant. Sequencing used unstimulated CD4+ T cells sorted from spleen or lymph node cells, obtained before intestinal transplant. The V gene is TRBV7-8, the J gene TRBJ2-1; a weak D match, TRBD2 (5 bases). CDR3 DNA: TGTGCCAGCAGCTCACTAGTAAATGAGCAGTTCTTC. Translated: CASSSLVNEQFF.